These T cell receptor beta chains were read from a single sample in a study of T cells in Graves' hyperthyroidism and ophthalmopathy. TCRdb reprocessed the multiplex PCR reads via MiXCR and lists one record per CDR3 protein. The repertoire includes hundreds of thousands of distinct CDR3 sequences, roughly a fifth of them detected once, and roughly 39% sits in the top ten. Input material: blood. These receptors were taken from a man over 45 with Graves' ophthalmopathy. Each CDR3 is given with its conserved first and last residue. The D gene is left open where the match is weak. Expanded clones get a size class; other rows say once, few or many, or leave the size out.

clone_size,d_call,j_call,v_call,cdr3_nt,cdr3_aa
NA,TRBD2,TRBJ2-2,TRBV9,TGTGCCAGCAGCGCAAAGGGAGTAGCGGGAGTGACCACCGGGGAGCTGTTTTTT,CASSAKGVAGVTTGELFF
many,NA,TRBJ2-7,TRBV28,TGTGCCAGCAGAGAGGGAGGGGGTCGACGCGAGCAGTACTTC,CASREGGGRREQYF
NA,TRBD1,TRBJ2-3,TRBV27,TGTGCCAGCAGTTTATTAGGGACAGGGGCCACAGATACGCAGTATTTT,CASSLLGTGATDTQYF
NA,NA,TRBJ1-1,TRBV29-1,TGCAGCGTTGAAGATCTGTCAGGGCCCACTGAAGCTTTCTTT,CSVEDLSGPTEAFF
few,TRBD1,TRBJ1-1,TRBV5-1,TGCGCCAGCAGCTTGGATGGCAGGGGGAGGACTGAAGCTTTCTTT,CASSLDGRGRTEAFF
NA,NA,TRBJ2-7,TRBV28,TGTGCCAGCAGTTTAAGGTGGGAGAAATCCTACGAGCAGTACTTC,CASSLRWEKSYEQYF
few,NA,TRBJ2-2,TRBV5-8,TGTGCCAGCAGCTTGCCAGGACTATCGAACACCGGGGAGCTGTTTTTT,CASSLPGLSNTGELFF
many,NA,TRBJ2-6,TRBV7-3,TGTGCCAGCAGCCGCGGGGCTGGGGCCAACGTCCTGACTTTC,CASSRGAGANVLTF
many,TRBD2,TRBJ2-5,TRBV12-3/TRBV12-4,TGTGCCAGCACCACGACTAGCGGGAGGGAGACCCAGTACTTC,CASTTTSGRETQYF
NA,NA,TRBJ1-2,TRBV7-3,NA,CASSLVGSGTNYGCTF
NA,NA,TRBJ2-2,TRBV20-1,TGCAGTGCTAGCCGCTCAGGGTCGTGGAACACCGGGGAGCTGTTTTTT,CSASRSGSWNTGELFF
NA,TRBD1,TRBJ1-4,TRBV20-1,TGCAGTGCCACCCGTAGGGACAGGGGGCGAAAGAATGAAAAACTGTTTTTT,CSATRRDRGRKNEKLFF
few,NA,TRBJ1-6,TRBV7-2,TGTGCCAGCAGCTTATGGAATTCACCCCTCCACTTT,CASSLWNSPLHF
NA,TRBD1,TRBJ1-2,TRBV29-1,TGCAGCGTTGAAAACCCAATAGAGGACAGGGGGCGCGGTAACTATGGCTACACCTTC,CSVENPIEDRGRGNYGYTF
few,TRBD1,TRBJ2-7,TRBV5-6,TGTGCCAGCAGCTTCCTAAAGGGACAGGGGGCGCGGGAGCAGTACTTC,CASSFLKGQGAREQYF
many,NA,TRBJ2-7,TRBV7-8,TGTGCCAGCAGCTTAGCGGGTGACACCACCTACGAGCAGTACTTC,CASSLAGDTTYEQYF
NA,TRBD2,TRBJ2-7,TRBV6-1,TGTGCCAGCAGCGCCCCGGGACTAGCGGGAAAAACCTACGAGCTGTACTTC,CASSAPGLAGKTYELYF
NA,NA,TRBJ1-1,TRBV6-1,TGTGCCAGCAGTGGGGGGGTGTTCAGGGGATTAGTGACTGAAGCTTTCTTT,CASSGGVFRGLVTEAFF
few,TRBD1,TRBJ1-6,TRBV20-1,TGCAGTGCTACGGACAGGGGTGATTCACCCCTCCACTTT,CSATDRGDSPLHF
few,TRBD1,TRBJ2-1,TRBV18,TGTGCCAGCTCACGCGACAGGGGTCAGTTCTTC,CASSRDRGQFF
many,NA,TRBJ2-7,TRBV28,TGTGCCAGCAGTTCTACCAAGTCGATTGGACAGAAACTAAACGAGCAGTACTTC,CASSSTKSIGQKLNEQYF
many,TRBD1,TRBJ1-2,TRBV20-1,TGCAGTGCTAGAGGACACTACTCCGGGACAGGGGAGGAATTGGACTATGGCTACACCTTC,CSARGHYSGTGEELDYGYTF
few,NA,TRBJ2-7,TRBV6-2/TRBV6-3,TGTGCCAGCAGTTATTATGAGGGACCGGGCTACGAGCAGTACTTC,CASSYYEGPGYEQYF
NA,TRBD2,TRBJ2-1,TRBV6-1,TGTGCCAGTAACGAGCGGGGAAGCTCCTACAATGAGCAGTTCTTC,CASNERGSSYNEQFF
few,NA,TRBJ1-1,TRBV28,TGTGCCAGCAGTTTACTGAGGAACACTGAAGCTTTCTTT,CASSLLRNTEAFF
NA,NA,TRBJ2-7,TRBV3-1,TGTGCCAGCAGCCCCAGGGTCTACGAGCAGTACTTC,CASSPRVYEQYF
NA,NA,TRBJ2-2,TRBV5-1,TGCGCCAGCAGCTTGGAGCCAGCGAACACCGGGGAGCTGTTTTTT,CASSLEPANTGELFF
many,NA,TRBJ1-1,TRBV20-1,TGCAGTGCTAGACAGGTGTTTGGGGGTGAAGCTTTCTTT,CSARQVFGGEAFF
NA,NA,TRBJ1-1,TRBV5-4,TGTGCCAGCAGCTTGTCCCTACAGGGGAACACTGAAGCTTTCTTT,CASSLSLQGNTEAFF